The present entry profiles one T cell receptor beta chain with its context. The antigen this receptor binds is unknown. Base qualities are missing; no much larger clone stands one base away. This entry comes from a study of naive CD8 T cells in extremely preterm neonates (dated by TCRdb to the late 2010s). Study-level background: The age range of the adult participants is stated as 25-50 years in the abstract but as 20-50 years in the methods. TCRbeta CDR3 repertoires of sorted naive CD8+ T cells were compared across four age groups: extremely preterm neonates, term neonates, young children and adults. The full study reports these points: Preterm CDR3s were shorter, with fewer N additions and less junctional trimming, and were closer to germline than those of older groups. Prospective longitudinal studies of preterm and term neonates were called for by the authors so that T cell development could be tracked within individuals. The proportion of shared CDR3 nucleotide sequences was higher in preterm neonates (around 2.7%) than in term neonates (roughly 0.4%), young children (about 0.03%) and adults (0.01%). Significantly lower iChao1 richness than in all other age groups (p < 0.05) and an even clone distribution were observed in preterm neonates, indicating a less rich repertoire. The authors noted a small sample size and variable productive template counts among preterm samples as limitations.

Peripheral blood was donated by five healthy children aged about 15-60 months undergoing elective routine surgery and by five healthy nonsmoking adults. A FACSAria III cell sorter was used to sort live, Annexin V-negative naive CD8+ T cells (CD3+CD8+CD45RA+CCR7+). Each sample yielded roughly 19,000 to 110,000 sorted naive CD8+ T cells. Ficoll-Paque density gradient centrifugation was used to isolate mononuclear cells from diluted blood. Before sorting, mononuclear cells were cryopreserved in 10% DMSO plus 90% FBS and kept long term at -150 degrees C. Annexin V and antibodies against CD3, CD8, CCR7 and CD45RA were used to stain the thawed cells. Genomic DNA was extracted from snap-frozen sorted cell pellets with the DNeasy Blood and Tissue Kit. A two-step, bias-controlled multiplex PCR was used to amplify TCRbeta CDR3 regions from genomic DNA. The multiplex PCR used primers specific for every TRBV and TRBJ gene segment. The immunoSEQ Assay was used to generate TCRbeta repertoire data. In the authors' own workflow: To merge closely related sequences, reads went through filtering and clustering using a relative-frequency ratio and a modified nearest-neighbor algorithm. The V, D and J gene assignments for CDR3 sequences were based on IMGT annotation. Template counts were normalized for PCR amplification bias and quantified against synthetic TCR CDR3 analog sequences. Analyses were restricted to unique productive sequences, meaning in-frame CDR3 sequences without stop codons. The immunoSEQ Analyzer software was used to calculate iChao1 richness and clonality, with clonality defined as 1 minus Pielou's evenness. JMP was used for statistical testing, with Student's t-test or a non-parametric test applied depending on Shapiro-Wilk normality results. TCRdb's version of the immuneACCESS table is confined to in-frame rearrangements and falls short of the full clone set. An unresolved V gene accounts for under half of the shortfall where checked; the remainder is of unknown origin. V and J calls and clone size are as listed in that table; D and trimming were resolved from the DNA. In all, the sample holds some 5,700 clones, and approximately 97% of those were seen once. About 0.4% of the sample goes to the ten largest clones.

Sequencing was carried out using naive CD8+ T cells from blood. The sequence derives from a human donor in good health.

The DNA is as follows: TGTGCCAGCAGCCTCGGACTAGTCGGAGATACGCAGTATTTT. This is translated as CASSLGLVGDTQYF. Recombination joined TRBV7-2 with TRBJ2-3; 7 bases in the junction line up with TRBD2. CDR1 and CDR2 (SGHTA, FQGNSA) derive from the germline V gene. Taken from cysteine to phenylalanine, the CDR3 has 14 residues. Only the CDR3 part of the read is kept: 42 bases, read in frame from the first base. Compared with germline, V lacks 5 bases and J lacks 5 bases; bases without a gene match: 7. The entire variable domain, with the stretches around the CDR3 drawn from the reference TRBV7-2 and TRBJ2-3 proteins, is GAGVSQSPSNKVTEKGKDVELRCDPISGHTALYWYRQSLGQGLEFLIYFQGNSAPDKSGLPSDRFSAERTGGSVSTLTIQRTQQEDSAVYLCASSLGLVGDTQYFGPGTRLTVL.